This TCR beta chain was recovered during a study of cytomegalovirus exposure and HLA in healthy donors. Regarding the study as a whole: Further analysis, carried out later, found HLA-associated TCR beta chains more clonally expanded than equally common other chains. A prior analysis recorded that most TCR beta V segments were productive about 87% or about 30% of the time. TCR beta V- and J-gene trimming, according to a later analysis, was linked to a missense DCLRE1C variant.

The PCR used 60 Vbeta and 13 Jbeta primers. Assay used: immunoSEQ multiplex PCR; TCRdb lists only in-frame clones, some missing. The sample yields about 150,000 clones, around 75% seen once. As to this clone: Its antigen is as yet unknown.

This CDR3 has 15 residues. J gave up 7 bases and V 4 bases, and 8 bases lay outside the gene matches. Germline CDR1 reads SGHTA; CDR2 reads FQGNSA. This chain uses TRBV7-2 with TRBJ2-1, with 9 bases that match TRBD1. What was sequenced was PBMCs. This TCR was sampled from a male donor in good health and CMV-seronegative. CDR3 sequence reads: CASSSQTGGLNEQFF. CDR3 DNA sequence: TGTGCCAGCAGCTCCCAGACAGGGGGATTAAATGAGCAGTTCTTC.